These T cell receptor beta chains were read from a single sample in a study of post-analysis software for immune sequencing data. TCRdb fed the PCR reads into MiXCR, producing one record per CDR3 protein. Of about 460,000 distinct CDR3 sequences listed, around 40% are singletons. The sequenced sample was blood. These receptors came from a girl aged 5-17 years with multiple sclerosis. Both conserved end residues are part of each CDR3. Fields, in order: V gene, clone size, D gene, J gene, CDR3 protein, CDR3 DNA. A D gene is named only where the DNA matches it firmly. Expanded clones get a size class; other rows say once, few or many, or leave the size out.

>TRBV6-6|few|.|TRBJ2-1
CASSYSTKSSYNEQFF
TGTGCCAGCAGTTACTCGACCAAGAGCTCCTACAATGAGCAGTTCTTC
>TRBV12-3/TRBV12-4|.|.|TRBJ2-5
CASSLFGGGLEETQYF
TGTGCCAGCAGTTTATTTGGGGGTGGCCTAGAAGAGACCCAGTACTTC
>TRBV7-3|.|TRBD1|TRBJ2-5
CASSSDRGGETQYF
TGTGCCAGCAGCTCGGACAGGGGCGGAGAGACCCAGTACTTC
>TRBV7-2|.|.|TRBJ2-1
CASGYSNEQFF
TGTGCCAGCGGCTACTCAAATGAGCAGTTCTTC
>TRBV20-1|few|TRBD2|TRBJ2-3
CSKAGTTDTQYF
TGCAGTAAAGCGGGAACCACAGATACGCAGTATTTT
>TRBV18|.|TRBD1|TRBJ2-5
CASSPSARGLETQYF
TGTGCCAGCTCACCATCCGCCAGGGGGCTGGAGACCCAGTACTTC
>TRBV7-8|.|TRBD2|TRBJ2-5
CASSLRRLAGVGQETQYF
TGTGCCAGCAGCTTACGGAGGCTAGCGGGAGTAGGCCAAGAGACCCAGTACTTC
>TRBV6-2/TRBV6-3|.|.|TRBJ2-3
CASRSTETEGFADAQYF
TGTGCCAGCAGATCTACGGAGACAGAGGGATTTGCAGATGCGCAGTATTTT
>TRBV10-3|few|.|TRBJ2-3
CAISEYSREQGDTQYF
TGTGCCATCAGTGAGTACTCCCGAGAACAGGGAGATACGCAGTATTTT
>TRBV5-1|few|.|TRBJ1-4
CASSLASANEKLFF
TGCGCCAGCAGCTTGGCGTCAGCTAATGAAAAACTGTTTTTT
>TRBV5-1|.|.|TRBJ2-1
CASSPGRGSTYNEQFF
TGCGCCAGCAGCCCGGGTAGAGGGAGTACCTACAATGAGCAGTTCTTC
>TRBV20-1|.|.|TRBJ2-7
CSAPEGYEQYF
TGCAGTGCGCCGGAGGGCTACGAGCAGTACTTC
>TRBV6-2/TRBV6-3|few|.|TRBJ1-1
CASSSELTTMNTEAFF
TGTGCCAGCAGTTCCGAACTCACAACGATGAACACTGAAGCTTTCTTT
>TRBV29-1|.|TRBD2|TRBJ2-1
CSVETPSGRYNEQFF
TGCAGCGTTGAAACCCCTAGCGGGAGGTACAATGAGCAGTTCTTC
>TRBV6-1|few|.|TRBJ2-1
CASSAGLTRNEQFF
TGTGCCAGCAGTGCGGGGCTAACGAGGAATGAGCAGTTCTTC
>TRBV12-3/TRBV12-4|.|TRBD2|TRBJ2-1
CASSPRSGRAVAGGEQFF
TGTGCCAGCAGTCCAAGGAGCGGGAGGGCCGTGGCGGGGGGTGAGCAGTTCTTC
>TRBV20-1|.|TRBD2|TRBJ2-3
CSVRGLADTDTQYF
TGCAGTGTTAGAGGGCTAGCGGACACAGATACGCAGTATTTT